A selection of T cell receptor beta chains follows, all from one sample in a study of cytomegalovirus exposure and HLA in healthy donors. The method was immunoSEQ multiplex PCR; TCRdb's version includes in-frame clones alone and lacks a portion of them. This sample's table has more than 35,000 clones. Source material: PBMCs. These receptors were obtained from a young man in good health and CMV-seronegative. Each CDR3 is given with its conserved first and last residue. D genes are given only for firm matches.

v_call	j_call	d_call	cdr3_aa	cdr3_nt
TRBV30	TRBJ1-2	TRBD1	CAWTPGTGGADGYTF	TGTGCCTGGACCCCCGGGACAGGGGGCGCGGATGGCTACACCTTC
TRBV6-5	TRBJ2-7	TRBD1	CASSELGQGDNEQYF	TGTGCCAGCAGCGAGCTCGGACAGGGGGACAACGAGCAGTACTTC
TRBV6-5	TRBJ1-2	TRBD1	CASRHQTGNYGYTF	TGTGCCAGCAGACACCAGACAGGGAACTATGGCTACACCTTC
TRBV6-5	TRBJ1-2	TRBD1	CASSPGQANYGYTF	TGTGCCAGCAGCCCCGGACAGGCCAACTATGGCTACACCTTC
TRBV6-5	TRBJ1-5	.	CASSGAWSDQHQHF	TGTGCCAGCAGTGGGGCTTGGTCTGATCAGCACCAGCATTTT
TRBV4-2	TRBJ1-2	.	CASSQDIRKRGYTF	TGTGCCAGCAGCCAAGATATTAGGAAGAGGGGCTACACCTTC
TRBV7-8	TRBJ2-1	TRBD2	CASSPRGGAVNEQFF	TGTGCCAGCAGCCCTCGGGGGGGCGCGGTAAATGAGCAGTTCTTC
TRBV5-1	TRBJ1-1	.	CASSLAEGSIAEAFF	TGCGCCAGCAGCTTGGCCGAGGGTTCGATCGCTGAAGCTTTCTTT
TRBV30	TRBJ2-3	.	CAWSQGHSTDTQYF	TGTGCCTGGAGCCAGGGGCATAGCACAGATACGCAGTATTTT
TRBV7-2	TRBJ2-7	.	CASSPQGTHQYF	TGTGCCAGCAGCCCACAAGGGACTCACCAGTACTTC
TRBV27	TRBJ2-7	.	CASSLNYHYEQYF	TGTGCCAGCAGTTTGAACTACCACTACGAGCAGTACTTC
TRBV4-3	TRBJ2-7	TRBD2	CASSQDVPGGVGQGEQSF	TGCGCCAGCAGCCAAGATGTTCCGGGGGGAGTTGGTCAAGGCGAGCAGTCCTTC
TRBV7-3	TRBJ2-1	.	CASSSTTVNEQFF	TGTGCCAGCAGCTCGACTACCGTAAATGAGCAGTTCTTC
TRBV30	TRBJ2-1	.	CAWSARILRNEQFF	TGTGCCTGGAGCGCGAGGATCCTGAGGAATGAGCAGTTCTTC
TRBV4-1	TRBJ2-2	.	CASSQGALTGAPGELFF	TGCGCCAGCAGCCAAGGGGCTTTGACGGGAGCCCCCGGGGAGCTGTTTTTT
TRBV19	TRBJ2-2	.	CASSGQQDGELFF	TGTGCCAGTAGTGGTCAGCAGGACGGGGAGCTGTTTTTT
TRBV18	TRBJ2-1	.	CASSSGVNEQFF	TGTGCCAGCTCATCCGGAGTCAATGAGCAGTTCTTC
TRBV30	TRBJ2-7	TRBD2	CAWSVGAGGADEQYF	TGTGCCTGGAGTGTAGGAGCGGGAGGGGCGGACGAGCAGTACTTC
TRBV11-1	TRBJ1-1	.	CASSSDIMNTEAFF	TGTGCCAGCAGCTCAGACATAATGAACACTGAAGCTTTCTTT
TRBV9	TRBJ2-7	TRBD2	CASSVREATYEQYF	TGTGCCAGCAGCGTCCGGGAGGCTACCTACGAGCAGTACTTC
TRBV14	TRBJ2-7	TRBD1	CASSLTGVRSYEQYF	TGTGCCAGCAGTCTAACAGGGGTCAGATCCTACGAGCAGTACTTC
TRBV29-1	TRBJ1-1	.	CSVEAGWGMNTEAFF	TGCAGCGTTGAGGCGGGGTGGGGGATGAACACTGAAGCTTTCTTT
TRBV4-2	TRBJ2-4	TRBD1	CASSQDGATGPNIQYF	TGTGCCAGCAGCCAAGATGGTGCGACAGGGCCAAACATTCAGTACTTC
TRBV4-3	TRBJ2-6	.	CASSQVSVGAGANVLTF	TGCGCCAGCAGCCAAGTTTCTGTAGGGGCTGGGGCCAACGTCCTGACTTTC
TRBV19	TRBJ2-2	TRBD2	CASSSSGENTGELFF	TGTGCCAGTAGTTCTAGCGGGGAAAACACCGGGGAGCTGTTTTTT
TRBV9	TRBJ2-7	.	CASSVGATGGSYEQYF	TGTGCCAGCAGCGTAGGGGCGACTGGAGGATCCTACGAGCAGTACTTC
TRBV10-1	TRBJ2-2	TRBD2	CASSESWPAGDVGELFF	TGCGCCAGCAGTGAGTCATGGCCAGCGGGAGACGTCGGGGAGCTGTTTTTT
TRBV9	TRBJ2-5	.	CASSGHSFPGAQYF	TGTGCCAGCAGCGGACACTCTTTCCCAGGGGCCCAGTACTTC